The rows below give T cell receptor beta chains drawn from one sample of a study of shared clonotypes between healthy human individuals. Profiling relied on immunoSEQ multiplex PCR, and the TCRdb table lists in-frame clones only, not all of them. The table shows 1.5 million to 2.5 million clones, with roughly 94% occurring only once. Specimen: naive CD8+ T cells sorted from blood. These receptors were obtained from a man younger than 35 in good health. CDR3s leave out the opening cysteine and the closing phenylalanine or tryptophan. A D gene is named only where the DNA matches it firmly.

d_call v_call cdr3_aa
TRBD1 TRBV5-4 ASSLAAKGADYEQY
. TRBV2 ASSLLGTYEQY
TRBD1 TRBV27 ASSLLEGAGSNQPQH
. TRBV11-3 ASSSGQNEQF
. TRBV28 ASSLTKTDSR
TRBD1 TRBV27 ASSPDRGFYNEQF
TRBD2 TRBV4-1 ASSQAGVPEQY
. TRBV7-2 ASSSYYLGVEGLNEQY
. TRBV19 ASSPGVLAYGYT
TRBD2 TRBV5-1 ASSLYHSGGAYEQY
. TRBV6-1 ASSEGPSLKYEQY
. TRBV6-1 ASSELSYEQY
TRBD1 TRBV6-6 ASSGQGASNQPQH
. TRBV5-6 ASSLGMGGRNEQF
. TRBV9 ASSPPDRGLKNIQY
. TRBV5-4 ASSLGEYYEQY
TRBD1 TRBV15 ATSRSGGIDYGYT
. TRBV4-1 ASSHLRVGTEAF
. TRBV30 AWSVGQETQY
. TRBV4-3 ASSQDRWGAGQPQH
. TRBV4-1 ASSQEAGGNTQY
. TRBV20-1 STEENTEAF
. TRBV5-1 ASSLGTFQDGWETQY
. TRBV6-5 ASSYSMGSPYEQY
. TRBV25-1 ASSEYSGGDEAF
. TRBV27 ASSLLATGELF
. TRBV10-2 ASSVLVSTEDGETQY
. TRBV6-1 ASSLGTDTQY
TRBD2 TRBV4-3 ASSQVELASGNLGNEQF
. TRBV9 ASSVDWENTIY
TRBD2 TRBV7-7 ASSLEIGREGNNEQF
. TRBV12-5 ASGLGGGLPSYGYT
. TRBV10-1 ASSDTSGDFTDTQY
TRBD1 TRBV27 ASSFSSRGDQPQH
. TRBV2 ASSSRAWVGEKLF